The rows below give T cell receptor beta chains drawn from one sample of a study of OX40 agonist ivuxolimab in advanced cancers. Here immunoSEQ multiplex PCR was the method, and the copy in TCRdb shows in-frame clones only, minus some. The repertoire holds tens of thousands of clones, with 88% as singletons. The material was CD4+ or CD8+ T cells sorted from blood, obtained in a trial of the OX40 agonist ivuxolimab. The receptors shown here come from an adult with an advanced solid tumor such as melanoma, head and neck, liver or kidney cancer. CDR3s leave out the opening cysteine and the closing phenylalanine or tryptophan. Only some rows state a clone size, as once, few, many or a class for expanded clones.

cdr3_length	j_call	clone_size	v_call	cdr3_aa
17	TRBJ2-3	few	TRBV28	ASSQAGLAGGPLGDTQY
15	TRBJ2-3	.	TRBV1	TSSPTSDSGRADTQY
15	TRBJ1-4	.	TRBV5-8	ASSLAGGGTTNEKLF
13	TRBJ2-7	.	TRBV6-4	ASSVSGTGLTEQY
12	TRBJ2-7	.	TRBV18	ASSPPGGTYEQY
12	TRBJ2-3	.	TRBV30	AWSVRASTDTQY
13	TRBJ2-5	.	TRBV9	ASSAAGSLVQTQY
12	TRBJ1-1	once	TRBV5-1	ASSGGKRETEAF
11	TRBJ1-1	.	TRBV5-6	ASSGQGRPEAF
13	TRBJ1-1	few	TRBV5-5	ASSLDLGGPTEAF
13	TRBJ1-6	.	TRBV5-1	ASSSQGPDNSPLH
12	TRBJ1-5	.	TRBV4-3	ASSQDRGNQPQH
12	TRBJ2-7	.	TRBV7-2	ASSLGGVSYEQY
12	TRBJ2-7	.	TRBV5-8	ASSLAGVRNEQY
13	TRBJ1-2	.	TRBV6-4	ASSDGNRGTYGYT
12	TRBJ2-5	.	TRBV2	ASRTSGSGETQY
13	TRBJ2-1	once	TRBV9	ASSVAALSYNEQF
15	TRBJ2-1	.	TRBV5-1	ASSLASGRSRKDEQF
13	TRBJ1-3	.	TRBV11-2	ASSLTGTYGNTIY
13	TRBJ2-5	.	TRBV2	ASSERLGRGETQY
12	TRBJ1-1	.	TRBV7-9	ASSPGGGDTEAF
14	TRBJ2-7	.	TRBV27	ASREKTGGQVYEQY
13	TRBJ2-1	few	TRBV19	ASSIRDASDNEQF
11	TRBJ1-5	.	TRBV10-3	ATAGTGDQPQH
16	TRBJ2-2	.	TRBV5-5	ASSLLPAGASGTGELF
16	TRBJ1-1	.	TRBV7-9	ASSLGTGGAIWNTEAF
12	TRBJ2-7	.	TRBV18	ASSIFGSSYEQY
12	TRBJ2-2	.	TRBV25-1	ASHSRTNTGELF
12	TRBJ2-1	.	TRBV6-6	ASSEDITYNEQF
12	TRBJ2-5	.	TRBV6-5	ASSPSTIQETQY
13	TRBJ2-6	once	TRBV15	ATIPPGTGANVLT
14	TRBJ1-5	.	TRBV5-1	ASSLLGRGTGQPQH
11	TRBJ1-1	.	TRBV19	ASSIPYFTEAF
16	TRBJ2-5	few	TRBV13	ASSYGTSGRRRGETQY
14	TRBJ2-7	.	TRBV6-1	ASSGADRAYSYEQY
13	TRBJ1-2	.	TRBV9	ASSLDRATFYGYT
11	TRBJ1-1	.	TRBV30	AWRRQGNTEAF
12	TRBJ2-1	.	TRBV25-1	ASRGASLGDEQF
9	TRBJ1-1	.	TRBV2	ASNLFTEAF
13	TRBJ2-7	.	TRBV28	ASSGLGTGHYEQY